The 27 T cell receptor beta chains listed next were all sequenced from one sample in a study of T cell changes during pregnancy in multiple sclerosis. Produced via immunoSEQ multiplex PCR; TCRdb's table is partial and in-frame only. Among around 50,000 clones listed, approximately 94% were seen once. Material: CD8+ T cells from peripheral blood mononuclear cells, obtained in the first trimester of pregnancy. The receptors here all came from a female donor with multiple sclerosis, enrolled in a pregnancy study.

The CDR3 here is CASSIAGYNEQFF. The CDR3 DNA is TGCGCCAGCAGCATAGCGGGTTACAATGAGCAGTTCTTC. This sequence joins TRBV4-1 and TRBJ2-1; 7 bases align to TRBD2. CDR3 length: 13 residues. Trimming at V came to 5 bases and at J to 4 bases, leaving 2 bases not matched to a gene. Germline V CDR1 and CDR2: MGHRA, YSYEKL.

The count of this clone is one. V gene TRBV27 combines with J gene TRBJ2-7, with D maybe TRBD1 (6 bases). Germline CDR1 reads MNHEY; CDR2 reads SMNVEV (reference sequence). CDR3 length: 12 residues. Trimming left V 9 bases short and J 0 bases short, with 9 bases between. The CDR3 region has the DNA TGTGCCAGTTGGGACAACTCCTACGAGCAGTACTTC. Amino acid sequence: CASWDNSYEQYF.

This clone is a singleton in its sample. V is TRBV5-1 and J is TRBJ2-7; perhaps TRBD2 as D (5 bases). Trimming pared 5 bases from V and 7 bases from J, leaving 16 bases between. Germline assignment: CDR1 SGHRS and CDR2 YFSETQ. The length of the CDR3 is 13 residues. The DNA for the CDR3 is TGCGCCAGCAGAGTCCGGGGTCTGCAAGAGCAGTACTTC. It yields the protein CASRVRGLQEQYF.

The V gene is TRBV5-1, the J gene TRBJ1-1; possible D gene TRBD1, 6 bases. The CDR3 is made up of 16 amino acids. From germline, CDR1 is SGHRS and CDR2 YFSETQ. V lost 2 bases to trimming and J lost 1 base, with 15 bases between them. CDR3 sequence reads: CASSFGTGIPNTEAFF. The CDR3 nucleotides are TGCGCCAGCAGCTTCGGCACAGGGATCCCGAACACTGAAGCTTTCTTT. Combining the CDR3 with reference TRBV5-1 and TRBJ1-1 gives the whole variable domain KAGVTQTPRYLIKTRGQQVTLSCSPISGHRSVSWYQQTPGQGLQFLFEYFSETQRNKGNFPGRFSGRQFSNSRSEMNVSTLELGDSALYLCASSFGTGIPNTEAFFGQGTRLTVV.

The chain joins TRBV6-5 to TRBJ2-5, with 10 bases matching TRBD2. V shed 4 bases, J shed 1 base, and the junction held 6 bases outside the gene matches. The germline CDR1 and CDR2 sequences are MNHEY and SVGAGI. The CDR3 extends over 16 amino acids. This CDR3 is CASSSLTSGFQETQYF. The CDR3 DNA follows: TGTGCCAGCAGTTCGCTGACTAGCGGGTTCCAAGAGACCCAGTACTTC.

V usage is TRBV9 and J usage is TRBJ2-3; D remains ambiguous. The ends were cut back, 3 bases at V and 2 bases at J, with 4 bases in the middle. From germline, CDR1 is SGDLS and CDR2 YYNGEE. The CDR3 runs 12 residues. The CDR3 reads CASSALTDTQYF. CDR3 in DNA: TGTGCCAGCAGCGCCCTCACAGATACGCAGTATTTT.

This chain uses TRBV6-5 with TRBJ2-7, with D possibly TRBD2 on 6 matching bases. V shed 0 bases and J shed 6 bases, with 15 bases lying between them. The germline gives CDR1 MNHEY, CDR2 SVGAGI. The CDR3 is 15 amino acids. The CDR3 DNA reads TGTGCCAGCAGTTACTCATCGCGGGGAACGATCGAGCAGTACTTC. The encoded protein is CASSYSSRGTIEQYF.

This sequence joins TRBV28 and TRBJ1-5; 7 bases match TRBD1. The V segment lost 2 bases and the J segment 6 bases; nucleotides outside the gene matches: 4. Germline V gene data show CDR1 as MDHEN and CDR2 as SYDVKM. This CDR3 has 14 amino acids. CDR3 region: CASSLGTDSQPQHF. The CDR3 DNA is TGTGCCAGCAGTTTAGGGACAGATAGTCAGCCCCAGCATTTT. Based on the CDR3 plus reference TRBV28 and TRBJ1-5, the full variable domain is DVKVTQSSRYLVKRTGEKVFLECVQDMDHENMFWYRQDPGLGLRLIYFSYDVKMKEKGDIPEGYSVSREKKERFSLILESASTNQTSMYLCASSLGTDSQPQHFGDGTRLSIL.

The chain links TRBV7-9 to TRBJ2-3; 10 positions match TRBD1. The CDR3 consists of 18 residues. Germline V lookup: CDR1 SEHNR, CDR2 FQNEAQ (reference sequence). Germline trimming cut 3 bases from V and 3 bases from J; bases unmatched to any gene: 12. This chain's CDR3 is CASSFTGTGEKETDTQYF. DNA of the CDR3: TGTGCCAGCAGCTTTACCGGGACAGGGGAAAAGGAGACAGATACGCAGTATTTT.

The V gene is TRBV28, the J gene TRBJ2-3; the match to TRBD2 covers 8 bases. CDR3 length equals 16 residues. The J segment lost 2 bases and the V segment lost 1 base, leaving 5 bases of the junction unmatched. Germline loops: CDR1 MDHEN, CDR2 SYDVKM. DNA of the CDR3: TGTGCCAGCAGTTTATTGGCGGGAGGTATCACAGATACGCAGTATTTT. It is translated as CASSLLAGGITDTQYF.

This clone was seen only a few times. This sequence joins TRBV5-1 and TRBJ1-2; 7 positions match TRBD1. This CDR3 is 15 amino acids long. Germline trimming cut 7 bases from V and 0 bases from J; bases unmatched to any gene: 9. Germline V gene lookup returns CDR1 SGHRS and CDR2 YFSETQ. The CDR3 loop reads CASATRTGSNYGYTF. Written as DNA, the CDR3 is TGCGCCAGCGCAACCAGGACAGGCTCTAACTATGGCTACACCTTC.

The chain carries TRBV7-9 and TRBJ2-1, with 10 positions matching TRBD2. Germline V gene data show CDR1 as SEHNR and CDR2 as FQNEAQ (reference sequence). Trimming took 5 bases from V and 6 from J; bases not matched to a gene: 10. The CDR3 runs 16 residues. DNA of the CDR3: TGTGCCAGCAGCCCGTCTAGCGGGAGTAGTATCAATGAGCAGTTCTTC. It encodes CASSPSSGSSINEQFF.

The chain joins TRBV30 to TRBJ2-7; tentatively, D is TRBD1 (6 bases). Germline V gene lookup returns CDR1 GTSNPN and CDR2 SVGIG (reference sequence). This CDR3 comprises 13 residues. V lost 0 bases and J 6 bases, leaving 12 bases between the germline ends. The CDR3 nucleotides read TGTGCCTGGAGTGTAATGGGGGCGGGCGAGCAGTACTTC. Translation: CAWSVMGAGEQYF.

V usage is TRBV4-2 and J usage is TRBJ1-4; D gene ambiguous. This CDR3 has 16 residues. Looked up from germline, CDR1 is LGHNA and CDR2 is YNFKEQ. Trimming shortened V by 1 base and J by 0 bases, and 9 bases separated the two germline ends. CDR3 coding DNA: TGTGCCAGCAGCCAAGCGGGGATACCAACTAATGAAAAACTGTTTTTT. Protein sequence: CASSQAGIPTNEKLFF.

V usage is TRBV28 and J usage is TRBJ1-1, with D unresolved. Germline CDR1 is MDHEN and CDR2 is SYDVKM. The CDR3 length is 13 residues. Deletions cut 3 bases from V and 3 bases from J, with 8 bases between. CDR3 DNA sequence: TGTGCCAGCAGTTTGGTAGCGGACACTGAAGCTTTCTTT. Its protein is CASSLVADTEAFF.

This clone has just one count. The chain employs TRBV15 and TRBJ2-5; weak D call: TRBD1 (5 bases). There are 15 residues in the CDR3. CDR1 and CDR2 (germline): LNHNV, YYDKDF (reference sequence). Trimming removed 8 bases from V and 4 bases from J, with 20 bases in between. CDR3 DNA: TGTGCCACCCGCCCGAAGGACACCGAACCAGAGACCCAGTACTTC. This sequence encodes CATRPKDTEPETQYF.

The rearrangement links TRBV5-1 to TRBJ1-1; TRBD1 is a possible D gene (5 bases). Germline V gene lookup returns CDR1 SGHRS and CDR2 YFSETQ. The CDR3 has 13 residues. Trimming shortened V by 1 base and J by 4 bases, and 8 bases separated the two germline ends. This chain's CDR3 is CASSLPGGTEAFF. CDR3 sequence (DNA): TGCGCCAGCAGCTTGCCCGGGGGCACTGAAGCTTTCTTT.

The chain uses TRBV4-1 and TRBJ2-7, with 8 bases fitting TRBD2. This CDR3 has 17 residues. CDR1 is MGHRA, CDR2 YSYEKL, per germline. V gave up 4 bases and J gave up 3 bases; unmatched junction bases: 14. In nucleotides, the CDR3 is TGCGCCAGCAGCCTCCAAAAGTCGGCGGGGGGCTTCTACGAGCAGTACTTC. As protein: CASSLQKSAGGFYEQYF.

This clone was recorded once. The chain has TRBV2 and TRBJ2-7; 8 nucleotides match TRBD2. CDR3 length equals 13 residues. Germline lookup yields CDR1 SNHLY and CDR2 FYNNEI. V gave up 7 bases and J gave up 7 bases; unmatched junction bases: 9. CDR3 region: CASIRGGAGEQYF. The CDR3 nucleotides read TGTGCCAGCATTCGGGGGGGCGCTGGGGAGCAGTACTTC.

This clone appeared a single time. The CDR3 loop reads CASSLRTDEKLFF. As DNA, the CDR3 is TGTGCCAGCAGCCTCCGGACAGATGAAAAACTGTTTTTT. The rearrangement joins TRBV7-8 to TRBJ1-4, with D possibly being TRBD1 (6 bases). Trimming pared 5 bases from V and 6 bases from J, leaving 10 bases between. Germline V lookup: CDR1 SGHVS, CDR2 FQNEAQ. This CDR3 region has 13 residues.

The chain combines TRBV7-9 with TRBJ1-5, with 8 bases aligning to TRBD1. The CDR3 length is 16 residues. With 1 base clipped from V and 7 bases from J, the junction kept 9 bases outside the gene matches. Per germline, CDR1 SEHNR and CDR2 FQNEAQ (reference sequence). CDR3 sequence: CASSLGMDRDGQPQHF. The CDR3 nucleotides read TGTGCCAGCAGCTTAGGGATGGACAGGGACGGGCAGCCCCAGCATTTT.

The chain links TRBV7-9 to TRBJ2-1; D may be TRBD1 (6 bases). This CDR3 comprises 15 residues. The V end was cut by 5 bases, the J end by 7 bases, with 18 bases between. CDR1 is SEHNR, CDR2 FQNEAQ, per germline (reference sequence). The CDR3 nucleotides are TGTGCCAGCAGCGCAGGGGAACCGCCGACTAATGAGCAGTTCTTC. Its translation is CASSAGEPPTNEQFF.

CDR3 DNA sequence: TGTGCCAGCAGCGTGGGACATCTCTACGAGCAGTACTTC. Amino acids: CASSVGHLYEQYF. This chain links TRBV7-6 with TRBJ2-7; a possible D gene is TRBD1 (6 bases). The CDR3 extends over 13 amino acids. Trimming took 5 bases from V and 3 from J, leaving 11 bases between them. The germline CDR1 and CDR2 sequences are SGHVS and FNYEAQ.

The chain is built from TRBV6-4 and TRBJ2-2, with D possibly matching TRBD2 (5 bases). Trimming removed 2 bases at V and 4 bases at J, with 8 bases between. The germline V gene encodes CDR1 MRHNA and CDR2 SNTAGT. The CDR3 contains 14 residues. DNA for the CDR3: TGTGCCAGCAGTGACGAGGGAAGCACCGGGGAGCTGTTTTTT. Protein product: CASSDEGSTGELFF.

The chain recombines TRBV7-9 with TRBJ2-1, with 7 bases identical to TRBD2. The germline V gene encodes CDR1 SEHNR and CDR2 FQNEAQ (reference sequence). There are 17 residues in the CDR3. Germline trimming cut 4 bases from V and 4 bases from J; bases unmatched to any gene: 13. CDR3 coding DNA: TGTGCCAGCAGCTCCTCGACTAGCCTATCCACTTACAATGAGCAGTTCTTC. This codes for CASSSSTSLSTYNEQFF. The whole variable domain, remainder taken from reference TRBV7-9 and TRBJ2-1, is DTGVSQNPRHKITKRGQNVTFRCDPISEHNRLYWYRQTLGQGPEFLTYFQNEAQLEKSRLLSDRFSAERPKGSFSTLEIQRTEQGDSAMYLCASSSSTSLSTYNEQFFGPGTRLTVL.

The chain links TRBV6-5 to TRBJ1-2; D remains ambiguous. Germline CDR1 MNHEY, CDR2 SVGAGI. Trimming pared 7 bases from V and 3 bases from J, leaving 12 bases between. The CDR3 spans 13 residues. The CDR3: CASTAAEHYGYTF. The CDR3 bases are TGTGCCAGCACTGCGGCGGAGCACTATGGCTACACCTTC.

V is TRBV28 and J is TRBJ2-7; possible D gene TRBD1, 6 bases. Germline V gene data show CDR1 as MDHEN and CDR2 as SYDVKM. V shed 8 bases and J shed 3 bases, with 17 bases lying between them. There are 14 residues in the CDR3. As DNA, the CDR3 is TGTGCCAGCGGACCCACGTGGGACAACTACGAGCAGTACTTC. Protein product: CASGPTWDNYEQYF.